What follows is one TCR beta chain and its context. Its antigen remains unidentified. The data belong to a study of cytomegalovirus exposure and HLA in healthy donors. Overall study results and limits: Association of a missense DCLRE1C variant with TCR beta V- and J-gene trimming was reported in a later analysis.

PCR primers comprised 60 Vbeta and 13 Jbeta primers. Produced via immunoSEQ multiplex PCR; TCRdb's table is partial and in-frame only. The profile covers 200,000 to 250,000 clones, with roughly 91% appearing a single time and approximately 1% taken by the ten largest. This TCR was sampled from a young woman in good health and CMV-seronegative. Material for sequencing was PBMCs.

CDR3 bases: TGTGCCAGCAGCTTAGATTGGAGGGAGCAGTACTTC. Amino acid sequence: CASSLDWREQYF. This chain links TRBV7-9 with TRBJ2-7; D is possibly TRBD2 (5 bases). This CDR3 spans 12 amino acids. Germline V lookup: CDR1 SEHNR, CDR2 FQNEAQ (reference sequence). The V end was cut by 1 base, the J end by 7 bases, with 8 bases between. Variable domain in full (rest from reference TRBV7-9 and TRBJ2-7): DTGVSQNPRHKITKRGQNVTFRCDPISEHNRLYWYRQTLGQGPEFLTYFQNEAQLEKSRLLSDRFSAERPKGSFSTLEIQRTEQGDSAMYLCASSLDWREQYFGPGTRLTVT.